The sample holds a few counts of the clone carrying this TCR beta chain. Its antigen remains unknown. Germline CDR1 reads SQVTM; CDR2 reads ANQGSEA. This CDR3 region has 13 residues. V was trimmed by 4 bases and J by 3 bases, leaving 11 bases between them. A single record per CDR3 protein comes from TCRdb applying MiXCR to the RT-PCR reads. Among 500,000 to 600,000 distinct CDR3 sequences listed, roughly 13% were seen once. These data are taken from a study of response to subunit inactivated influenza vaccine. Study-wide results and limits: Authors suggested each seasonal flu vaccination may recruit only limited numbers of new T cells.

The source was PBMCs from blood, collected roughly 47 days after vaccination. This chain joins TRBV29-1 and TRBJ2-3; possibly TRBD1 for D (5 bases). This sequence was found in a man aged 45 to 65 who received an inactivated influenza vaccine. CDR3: CSVVPPGTDTQYF. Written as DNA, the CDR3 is TGCAGCGTTGTCCCCCCAGGGACAGATACGCAGTATTTT.